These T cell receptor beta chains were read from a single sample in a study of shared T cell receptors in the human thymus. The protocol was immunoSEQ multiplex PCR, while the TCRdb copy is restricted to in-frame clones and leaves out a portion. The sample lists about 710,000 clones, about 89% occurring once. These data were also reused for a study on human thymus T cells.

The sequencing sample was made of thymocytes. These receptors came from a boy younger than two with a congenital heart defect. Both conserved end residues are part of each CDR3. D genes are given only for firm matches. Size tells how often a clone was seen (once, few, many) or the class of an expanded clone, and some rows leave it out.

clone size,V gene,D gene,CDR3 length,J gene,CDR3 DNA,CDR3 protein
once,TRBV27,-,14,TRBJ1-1,TGTGCCAGCAGTACAAAGACAGGGAACACTGAAGCTTTCTTT,CASSTKTGNTEAFF
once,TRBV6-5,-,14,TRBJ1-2,TGTGCCAGCAGTTACTCGATGCAGAACTATGGCTACACCTTC,CASSYSMQNYGYTF
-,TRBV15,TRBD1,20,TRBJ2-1,TGTGCCACCAGCAGTGCTCTCGGGACAGGGTGGGCGGGAATCCTCCATGAGCAGTTCTTC,CATSSALGTGWAGILHEQFF
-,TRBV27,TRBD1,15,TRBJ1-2,TGTGCCAGCAGTTTATCTGGACAGGGTTCTTTTGGCTACACCTTC,CASSLSGQGSFGYTF
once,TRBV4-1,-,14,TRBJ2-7,TGCGCCAGCAGCCAAGTGGAACAGGGCTACGAGCAGTACTTC,CASSQVEQGYEQYF
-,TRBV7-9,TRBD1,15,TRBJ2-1,TGTGCCAGCAGCTTAGGAGGGACAGGGGGCTATGAGCAGTTCTTC,CASSLGGTGGYEQFF
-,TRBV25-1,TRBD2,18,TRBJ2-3,TGTGCCAGCAGTGATGGGACTAGCGGGGGAAAGGGGACAGATACGCAGTATTTT,CASSDGTSGGKGTDTQYF
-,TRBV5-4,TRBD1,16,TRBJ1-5,TGTGCCAGCAGCTTAGACGGGTGGACAGGCAATCGGCCCCAGCATTTT,CASSLDGWTGNRPQHF
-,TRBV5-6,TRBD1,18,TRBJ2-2,TGTGCCAGCAGCTTTAAAACCTCCCCAGGGGGCCTGGGCGGGGAGCTGTTTTTT,CASSFKTSPGGLGGELFF
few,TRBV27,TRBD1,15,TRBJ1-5,TGTGCCAGCAGTCCGAGACAGGGGGCGCATCAGCCCCAGCATTTT,CASSPRQGAHQPQHF
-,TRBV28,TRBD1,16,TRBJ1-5,TGTGCCAGCAGTTTTAGCACAGGGGTAAGCAATCAGCCCCAGCATTTT,CASSFSTGVSNQPQHF
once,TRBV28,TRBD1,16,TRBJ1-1,TGTGCCAGCAGTTTATGGGCAGGGGGACTGGACACTGAAGCTTTCTTT,CASSLWAGGLDTEAFF
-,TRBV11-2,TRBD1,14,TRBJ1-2,TGTGCCAGCAGATACACAGGGGGCGCGGATGGCTACACCTTC,CASRYTGGADGYTF
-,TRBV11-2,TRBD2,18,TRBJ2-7,TGTGCCAGCAGCTTAGGAGCGCTAGCGGGGGGGCTCACCTACGAGCAGTACTTC,CASSLGALAGGLTYEQYF
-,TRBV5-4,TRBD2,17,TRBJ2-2,TGTGCCAGCAGCTTAACTAGCGGGGGATCGAACACCGGGGAGCTGTTTTTT,CASSLTSGGSNTGELFF
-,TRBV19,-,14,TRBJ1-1,TGTGCCAGTAGTATAGGACAGTTGAACACTGAAGCTTTCTTT,CASSIGQLNTEAFF
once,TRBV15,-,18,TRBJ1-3,TGTGCCACCAGCAGAGATGAGAACAGACACCCCTCTGGAAACACCATATATTTT,CATSRDENRHPSGNTIYF
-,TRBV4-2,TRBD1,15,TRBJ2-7,TGTGCCAGCAGCCAAGGGGACAGTCTCTCCTACGAGCAGTACTTC,CASSQGDSLSYEQYF
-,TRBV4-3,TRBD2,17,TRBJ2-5,TGCGCCAGCAGCCAACGGCTCGCGGGGGGGAAACAAGAGACCCAGTACTTC,CASSQRLAGGKQETQYF
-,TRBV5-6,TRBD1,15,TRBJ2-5,TGTGCCAGCAGCCAAAGCGGACAGGGACGAGAGACCCAGTACTTC,CASSQSGQGRETQYF
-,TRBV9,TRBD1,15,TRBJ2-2,TGTGCCAGCAGCACGGGACAGCCGAACACCGGGGAGCTGTTTTTT,CASSTGQPNTGELFF
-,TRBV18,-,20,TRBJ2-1,TGTGCCAGCTCTCGAGTAAGACCGATAGGTTATGGGCGTAGCGACAATGAGCAGTTCTTC,CASSRVRPIGYGRSDNEQFF
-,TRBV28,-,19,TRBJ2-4,TGTGCCAGCAGTTCCCCAGGGGCAAGGGCACCGCTAGCCAAAAACATTCAGTACTTC,CASSSPGARAPLAKNIQYF
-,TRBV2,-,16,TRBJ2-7,TGTGCCAGCAGTACACGACAGGCCTGGAGCTCCTACGAGCAGTACTTC,CASSTRQAWSSYEQYF
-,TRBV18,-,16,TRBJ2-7,TGTGCCAGCTCACCACCATTCCGGGACAAGGGCAACGAGCAGTACTTC,CASSPPFRDKGNEQYF
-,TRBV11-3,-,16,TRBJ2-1,TGTGCCAGCAGCGAAGTTCGCCCCAGCTCCTACAATGAGCAGTTCTTC,CASSEVRPSSYNEQFF
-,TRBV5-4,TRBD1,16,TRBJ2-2,TGTGCCAGCAGCTTGGGCCGGGACAGTAACACCGGGGAGCTGTTTTTT,CASSLGRDSNTGELFF
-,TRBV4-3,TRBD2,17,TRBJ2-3,TGCGCCAGCAGCCCTCAGGCTAGCGGGGGGGCCGCGAATACGCAGTATTTT,CASSPQASGGAANTQYF
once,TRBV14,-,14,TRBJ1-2,TGTGCCAGCAGTCCAGGGGCCCCATACTATGGCTACACCTTC,CASSPGAPYYGYTF
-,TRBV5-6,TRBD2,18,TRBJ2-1,TGTGCCAGCAGCTCGACTAAAAGAAGCGGGGGGTCATACAATGAGCAGTTCTTC,CASSSTKRSGGSYNEQFF
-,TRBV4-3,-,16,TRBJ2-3,TGCGCCAGCAGCCAAGATGGTCCGGGGGGCTCAGATACGCAGTATTTT,CASSQDGPGGSDTQYF
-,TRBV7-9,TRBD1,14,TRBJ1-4,TGTGCCAGCAGCATTCGGGACAGTGACGAAAAACTGTTTTTT,CASSIRDSDEKLFF
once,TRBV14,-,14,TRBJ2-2,TGTGCCAGCAGCCAAGGGAGGGAACCCGGGGAGCTGTTTTTT,CASSQGREPGELFF
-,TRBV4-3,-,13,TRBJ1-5,TGCGCCAGCAGCCAAGATCGAGGAGCGGCCCAGCATTTT,CASSQDRGAAQHF
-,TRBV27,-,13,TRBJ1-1,TGTGCCAGCCTCGGGGGTGGGAACACTGAAGCTTTCTTT,CASLGGGNTEAFF
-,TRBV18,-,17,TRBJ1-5,TGTGCCAGCTCACTTGGCTCGGGGGCGGGAGACAATCAGCCCCAGCATTTT,CASSLGSGAGDNQPQHF
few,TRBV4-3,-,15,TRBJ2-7,TGCGCCAGCAGCCAAGGTTCCGGGAGTACTGACGAGCAGTACTTC,CASSQGSGSTDEQYF
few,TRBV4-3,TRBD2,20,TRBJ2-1,TGCGCCAGCAGCCAAGATCTTTTGGAGCGAAGCGGGGGGGCGTGCAATGAGCAGTTCTTC,CASSQDLLERSGGACNEQFF
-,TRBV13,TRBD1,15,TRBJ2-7,TGTGCCAGCAGCCTAAGGACAGGCGTCTCCTACGAGCAGTACTTC,CASSLRTGVSYEQYF
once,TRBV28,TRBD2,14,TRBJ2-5,TGTGCCAGCACCGGACTAGCGGGGAGGGAGACCCAGTACTTC,CASTGLAGRETQYF